Sequencing of this T cell receptor beta chain was carried out in a study of control samples from healthy donors and cancer patients. The repertoire was sequenced with immunoSEQ multiplex PCR; TCRdb's copy has only in-frame clones and lacks some. The repertoire holds about 6,700 clones, with over 70% as singletons. CDR1 GTSNPN and CDR2 SVGIG come from the germline V gene (reference sequence). With V trimmed by 2 bases and J by 4 bases, 13 bases remained unmatched. The CDR3 spans 16 residues. The receptor was derived from a male donor with melanoma. The J gene is TRBJ1-1, the V gene TRBV30; 7 nucleotides agree with TRBD1. Sequenced: formalin-fixed, paraffin-embedded tissue. Here the CDR3 reads CAWSRTGQVMTTEAFF. Here the CDR3 DNA reads TGTGCCTGGAGTCGGACCGGACAGGTGATGACCACTGAAGCTTTCTTT. Combining the CDR3 with reference TRBV30 and TRBJ1-1 gives the whole variable domain SQTIHQWPATLVQPVGSPLSLECTVEGTSNPNLYWYRQAAGRGLQLLFYSVGIGQISSEVPQNLSASRPQDRQFILSSKKLLLSDSGFYLCAWSRTGQVMTTEAFFGQGTRLTVV.